These T cell receptor beta chains were read from a single sample in a study of T cell responses to AZD1222 COVID-19 vaccine. Data came from immunoSEQ multiplex PCR; TCRdb stores just in-frame clones and leaves some out. The table records around 100,000 clones, nearly 95% of them present only once. The source was peripheral blood, collected on day 0 of AZD1222 vaccination. Receptors originate from an adult in good health. The CDR3 runs from the conserved cysteine through the conserved F or W. The size of a clone is reported for some rows only, either as once, few or many, or as a class for expanded clones.

TRBV3-1/TRBV3-2,13,-,CASSPDARETQYF
TRBV6-5,14,-,CASSRQVSNYGYTF
TRBV7-2,15,-,CASSLAVAGANEQFF
TRBV7-2,13,once,CASSRDRDQPQHF
TRBV27,12,once,CASSLSRDTQYF
TRBV7-9,15,-,CASSFPGQGREKLFF
TRBV5-1,16,-,CASSPAGGRVEDTQYF
TRBV9,15,-,CASSVAGQGENEQFF
TRBV6-5,15,-,CASSSGQGSGNTIYF
TRBV3-1/TRBV3-2,16,once,CASSQGTGDYYNEQFF
TRBV2,14,-,CASSNTGGNQPQHF
TRBV5-1,14,-,CASSPSIGADTQYF
TRBV18,14,-,CASSPKPGAGEQYF
TRBV6-4,17,-,CASSDSSLQVTNQPQHF
TRBV2,15,-,CASGGVAGGPDEQYF
TRBV6-5,14,-,CASRNRLAGYGYTF
TRBV28,12,-,CASSPNSETQYF
TRBV28,15,-,CASSLPGQGGETQYF
TRBV24-1,13,-,CATSRAGVETQYF
TRBV2,11,-,CASTGSYEQYF
TRBV28,18,-,CASSLLSGSYGGNTEAFF
TRBV7-6,13,-,CASSLPGGDEQFF
TRBV11-2,13,-,CASSPGLEETQYF